Below, 27 T cell receptor beta chains from the same sample are listed, as sequenced in a study of blood T cell repertoires in COVID-19. Sequencing was performed with immunoSEQ multiplex PCR; in TCRdb, only in-frame clones are kept and a portion is missing. Here the sample spans some 80,000 clones, 80% to 90% being singletons. Sequencing was carried out using peripheral blood. The source is a man between 60 and 75 years old with COVID-19, enrolled during active disease.

CDR3 DNA sequence: TGCGCCAGCAGCTATGGGACAGGGGTGGCGAACACTGAAGCTTTCTTT. It translates to CASSYGTGVANTEAFF. The chain couples TRBV5-1 to TRBJ1-1, with TRBD1 matching over 10 bases. The CDR3 totals 16 residues. V trimming: 3 bases; J trimming: 1 base; junction bases outside the gene matches: 6. Looked up from germline, CDR1 is SGHRS and CDR2 is YFSETQ.

This clone was counted only a few times. This rearrangement joins TRBV6-2 or TRBV6-3 to TRBJ1-1, with a possible D match to TRBD1 (5 bases). The CDR3 extends over 17 amino acids. Trimming shortened V by 2 bases and J by 3 bases, and 19 bases separated the two germline ends. Germline V CDR1 and CDR2: MNHEY, SVGEGT. CDR3 coding DNA: TGTGCCAGCAGTTACCAATGGGGGGGTGCCTGGGACACTGAAGCTTTCTTT. This sequence encodes CASSYQWGGAWDTEAFF.

The gene calls are TRBV28 and TRBJ2-5; D is possibly TRBD2 (5 bases). V lost 6 bases to trimming and J lost 4 bases, with 18 bases between them. CDR3 size: 15 residues. Germline lookup yields CDR1 MDHEN and CDR2 SYDVKM. CDR3 amino acids: CASRPLDGEGETQYF. The CDR3 DNA is TGTGCCAGCAGACCACTTGACGGCGAGGGAGAGACCCAGTACTTC.

The chain employs TRBV3-1 (or the pseudogene TRBV3-2) and TRBJ2-7; the D gene is possibly TRBD1 (6 bases). The CDR3 runs to 14 residues. The germline CDR1 and CDR2 sequences are LGHDT and YNNKEL (reference sequence). V was trimmed by 1 base and J by 2 bases, leaving 9 bases between them. CDR3 in amino acids: CASSQVAGAYEQYF. The CDR3, as DNA: TGTGCCAGCAGCCAAGTCGCAGGGGCCTACGAGCAGTACTTC.

The chain has TRBV3-1 (or the pseudogene TRBV3-2) and TRBJ2-5, with 8 bases fitting TRBD1. The trim removed 1 base at V and 5 bases at J, leaving 9 bases unmatched. This CDR3 has 16 residues. Germline V gene data show CDR1 as LGHDT and CDR2 as YNNKEL (reference sequence). CDR3 sequence reads: CASSQAGQGVKETQYF. CDR3 in DNA: TGTGCCAGCAGCCAAGCCGGACAGGGAGTTAAGGAGACCCAGTACTTC.

V and J are TRBV5-4 and TRBJ1-2, with a tentative D call TRBD1 (5 bases). This CDR3 contains 13 residues. Between the trimmed V and J ends, which lost 4 bases and 3 bases, there was a span of 10 bases. Germline V gene data show CDR1 as SGHNT and CDR2 as YYREEE (reference sequence). The CDR3 loop reads CASSTGGDYGYTF. CDR3 nucleotide sequence: TGTGCCAGCAGCACGGGGGGGGACTATGGCTACACCTTC.

The chain recombines TRBV13 with TRBJ1-4; unclear D gene. This CDR3 has 16 residues. The V end was cut by 0 bases, the J end by 4 bases, with 12 bases between. Germline V gene sequence: CDR1 PRHDT, CDR2 FYEKMQ (reference sequence). CDR3 residues: CASSLGLLGVNEKLFF. The CDR3 nucleotides read TGTGCCAGCAGCTTAGGCCTTCTGGGAGTTAATGAAAAACTGTTTTTT.

The chain has TRBV6-5 and TRBJ1-4; D unclear. V lost 0 bases and J 8 bases, leaving 10 bases between the germline ends. The CDR3 sequence is 14 residues long. Germline V gene data show CDR1 as MNHEY and CDR2 as SVGAGI. CDR3 amino acids: CASSYSGSSEKLFF. Written as DNA, the CDR3 is TGTGCCAGCAGTTACTCTGGCAGTAGCGAAAAACTGTTTTTT.

V usage is TRBV9 and J usage is TRBJ2-5; 10 bases line up with TRBD2. V trimming: 2 bases; J trimming: 1 base; junction bases outside the gene matches: 2. Germline V gene sequence: CDR1 SGDLS, CDR2 YYNGEE. The CDR3 sequence is 15 residues long. CDR3 in DNA: TGTGCCAGCAGCGTCCCTAGCGGGAGCCAAGAGACCCAGTACTTC. Its protein is CASSVPSGSQETQYF.

The chain recombines TRBV2 with TRBJ2-7, with D hard to call. V dropped 6 bases and J dropped 7 bases, with 13 bases sitting between them. The length of the CDR3 is 12 residues. Germline lookup yields CDR1 SNHLY and CDR2 FYNNEI. CDR3 coding DNA: TGTGCCAGCAGGCCACCAGCGCCTGAGCAGTACTTC. Protein sequence: CASRPPAPEQYF.

This sequence joins TRBV21-1 and TRBJ2-5; TRBD2 was called by the table and not checked on the DNA. TRBV21-1 is a recognized pseudogene. The CDR3 is 15 amino acids. CDR3 DNA sequence: TGTGCCAGCAGCAGATGTCTCAACCCGGGAGAGACCCAGTACTTC. It specifies CASSRCLNPGETQYF.

This clone was seen only once. The rearrangement uses TRBV24-1 and TRBJ2-3, with 7 bases fitting TRBD1. Trimming at V came to 3 bases and at J to 6 bases, leaving 17 bases not matched to a gene. This CDR3 is 18 amino acids long. Germline assignment: CDR1 KGHDR and CDR2 SFDVKD. The CDR3 loop reads CATSDPLPRGSDRDTQYF. In nucleotides, the CDR3 is TGTGCCACCAGTGATCCCCTACCAAGAGGGTCGGACAGGGATACGCAGTATTTT.

This clone was counted a single time. The genes are TRBV18 and TRBJ2-3; D is possibly TRBD2 (5 bases). The CDR3 runs 14 residues. Per germline, CDR1 KGHSH and CDR2 LQKENI. Trimming took 3 bases from V and 1 from J, leaving 8 bases between them. The CDR3 spells CASSPASRTDTQYF. The CDR3 DNA sequence: TGTGCCAGCTCACCGGCTAGCCGCACAGATACGCAGTATTTT. Supplemented by reference TRBV18 and TRBJ2-3, the full variable domain reads NAGVMQNPRHLVRRRGQEARLRCSPMKGHSHVYWYRQLPEEGLKFMVYLQKENIIDESGMPKERFSAEFPKEGPSILRIQQVVRGDSAAYFCASSPASRTDTQYFGPGTRLTVL.

The CDR3 here is CASRNFRDSDGYTF. DNA for the CDR3: TGTGCCAGCAGGAATTTCAGGGATAGTGATGGCTACACCTTC. This sequence joins TRBV27 and TRBJ1-2, with D possibly being TRBD1 (5 bases). V lost 6 bases and J 6 bases, leaving 17 bases between the germline ends. Per the germline V gene, CDR1 is MNHEY and CDR2 is SMNVEV (reference sequence). This CDR3 has 14 residues.

V and J are TRBV9 and TRBJ1-6; TRBD1 aligns across 8 bases. The germline CDR1 and CDR2 sequences are SGDLS and YYNGEE. Unmatched junction bases numbered 3, after V lost 3 bases and J lost 10 bases. The CDR3 covers 13 residues. This CDR3 reads CASSGTGQSPLHF. The CDR3 DNA is TGTGCCAGCAGCGGGACAGGGCAATCACCCCTCCACTTT.

This clone showed up just once. The chain uses TRBV25-1 and TRBJ1-4, with a possible D match to TRBD1 (5 bases). Trimming shortened V by 11 bases and J by 4 bases, and 29 bases separated the two germline ends. This CDR3 region has 18 residues. Germline V gives CDR1 MGHDK, CDR2 SYGVNS. CDR3 amino acids: CAGTPPGVSTDNNEKLFF. CDR3 in DNA: TGTGCCGGCACTCCCCCTGGGGTCTCGACAGATAATAATGAAAAACTGTTTTTT.

The CDR3 DNA is TGTGCCAGCAGCATCCCGACAGGGGATAGTGAAAAACTGTTTTTT. Translating it yields CASSIPTGDSEKLFF. The chain employs TRBV7-9 and TRBJ1-4, with 8 nucleotides matching TRBD1. The CDR3 sequence is 15 residues long. Germline V lookup: CDR1 SEHNR, CDR2 FQNEAQ (reference sequence). The V and J ends lost 5 bases and 7 bases, in that order; junction bases with no gene match: 9.

The genes are TRBV11-3 and TRBJ2-7, with TRBD2 matching 9 bases. The CDR3 is 15 residues long. V lost 5 bases, J lost 1 base, and 6 bases stayed unmatched. Germline assignment: CDR1 SGHNT and CDR2 YENEEA. This CDR3 is CASSPQAGGSYEQYF. Here the CDR3 DNA reads TGTGCCAGCAGCCCCCAAGCGGGAGGATCCTACGAGCAGTACTTC.

This clone was recorded a few times. The chain employs TRBV3-1 (or the pseudogene TRBV3-2) and TRBJ2-1; possibly TRBD1 for D (5 bases). The germline gives CDR1 LGHDT, CDR2 YNNKEL (reference sequence). Trimming pared 0 bases from V and 0 bases from J, leaving 15 bases between. The CDR3 is made up of 18 amino acids. The CDR3 protein is CASSQEGWGRSSYNEQFF. CDR3 DNA sequence: TGTGCCAGCAGCCAAGAAGGGTGGGGCCGAAGCTCCTACAATGAGCAGTTCTTC.

This clone was observed a few times. This rearrangement joins TRBV7-9 to TRBJ2-7; D is unresolved. This CDR3 is 12 amino acids long. Trimming stripped 8 bases from V and 2 bases from J, with 10 bases between. Germline V gene sequence: CDR1 SEHNR, CDR2 FQNEAQ (reference sequence). The CDR3 DNA reads TGTGCCAGCGGCACAGTACCCTACGAGCAGTACTTC. Translation: CASGTVPYEQYF.

This clone was detected only a few times. The chain couples TRBV21-1 to TRBJ2-3; the table calls TRBD2, which could not be checked here. TRBV21-1 is deemed a pseudogene. The length of the CDR3 is 14 residues. CDR3: CASSKDRGGATQYF. In DNA, the CDR3 is TGTGCCAGCAGCAAAGATCGCGGGGGGGCCACGCAGTATTTT.

CDR3 sequence reads: CASKSGTSSNEQFF. The CDR3 bases are TGCGCCAGCAAGTCCGGGACTAGTTCTAATGAGCAGTTCTTC. The rearrangement uses TRBV5-1 and TRBJ2-1, with 8 bases lining up with TRBD2. In germline, CDR1 is SGHRS, CDR2 YFSETQ. V dropped 6 bases and J dropped 7; count of bases not matched to a gene: 9. The CDR3 runs 14 residues.

V gene TRBV5-6 combines with J gene TRBJ1-4, with D unclear. Germline CDR1 reads SGHDT; CDR2 reads YYEEEE. The V end was cut by 0 bases, the J end by 4 bases, with 13 bases between. This CDR3 spans 16 amino acids. The DNA of the CDR3 is TGTGCCAGCAGCTTGGTGGTACGCAGCGGTAATGAAAAACTGTTTTTT. Amino acid sequence: CASSLVVRSGNEKLFF.

In its sample, this clone was seen once. This sequence joins TRBV9 and TRBJ1-2; 7 bases fit TRBD1. In germline, CDR1 is SGDLS, CDR2 YYNGEE. CDR3 length equals 14 residues. Trimming removed 4 bases from V and 5 bases from J; junction bases left unmatched: 8. CDR3 sequence (DNA): TGTGCCAGCAGCTATAGGGACAGTCCGTATGGCTACACCTTC. Its protein product is CASSYRDSPYGYTF.

The chain joins TRBV5-1 to TRBJ2-1, with TRBD2 matching 9 bases. The germline V gene encodes CDR1 SGHRS and CDR2 YFSETQ. Trimming took 0 bases from V and 8 from J; bases not matched to a gene: 9. The CDR3 loop spans 16 amino acids. CDR3 sequence reads: CASSLGAGTSPHEQFF. The DNA of the CDR3 is TGCGCCAGCAGCTTGGGGGCTGGGACTAGCCCACATGAGCAGTTCTTC.

The chain couples TRBV29-1 to TRBJ2-3; tentatively, D is TRBD1 (6 bases). Trimming stripped 4 bases from V and 5 bases from J, with 13 bases between. The length of the CDR3 is 13 residues. The germline V gene encodes CDR1 SQVTM and CDR2 ANQGSEA. The CDR3 coding sequence is TGCAGCGTTGCAGCCACCAGGGGAGATACGCAGTATTTT. Translated, it gives CSVAATRGDTQYF.

This clone was seen a few times. The chain couples TRBV10-3 to TRBJ2-5; possible D gene TRBD1, 6 bases. This CDR3 has 15 amino acids. The V gene lost 5 bases and the J gene lost 5 bases, with 18 bases spanning the gap. Germline V lookup: CDR1 ENHRY, CDR2 SYGVKD. CDR3 sequence: CAISSPGGGGETQYF. The CDR3 DNA follows: TGTGCCATCAGTTCCCCTGGGGGCGGCGGCGAGACCCAGTACTTC.